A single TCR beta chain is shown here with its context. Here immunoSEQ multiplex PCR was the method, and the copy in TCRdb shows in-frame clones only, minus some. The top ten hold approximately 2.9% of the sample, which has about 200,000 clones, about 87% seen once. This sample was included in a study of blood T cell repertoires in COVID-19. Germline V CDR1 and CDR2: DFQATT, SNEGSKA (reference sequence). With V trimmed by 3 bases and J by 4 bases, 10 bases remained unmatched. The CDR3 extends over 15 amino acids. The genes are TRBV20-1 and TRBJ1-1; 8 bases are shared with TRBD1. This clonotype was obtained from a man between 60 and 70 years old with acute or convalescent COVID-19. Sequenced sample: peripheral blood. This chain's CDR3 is CSASRLNRGGTEAFF. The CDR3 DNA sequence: TGCAGTGCTAGTCGATTAAACAGGGGGGGCACTGAAGCTTTCTTT.